This record looks at one T cell receptor beta chain sequence and its context. Its antigen is unidentified. TCR beta sequencing covered blood CD8+ and CD4+ T cells. RNA, at about 0.45 to 1 ug, was reverse transcribed with random hexamers. TCRdb reprocessed the immunoSEQ multiplex PCR reads via MiXCR and lists one record per CDR3 protein. The data hold about 300,000 distinct CDR3 sequences, with 70% to 90% observed a single time. The sample belongs to a study of CD8 T cells in Susac syndrome. General study points: TCR sequencing and HLA analysis covered a relatively small number of individuals.

V was shortened by 6 bases and J by 0 bases, with 9 bases between the two germline ends. There are 14 residues in the CDR3. Germline CDR1 MNHEY, CDR2 SVGAGI. The sequencing sample was made of CD8+ T cells from PBMCs. The V and J genes are TRBV6-5 and TRBJ2-1; D is undetermined. The TCR was taken from a human donor with multiple sclerosis. In DNA, the CDR3 is TGTGCCAGCAGCCCTATAGACTCCTACAATGAGCAGTTCTTC. Translated: CASSPIDSYNEQFF.